This is a list of T cell receptor beta chains from one sample in a study of T cell clusters in autoimmune cytopenias. No DNA is given; TCRdb re-called the multiplex PCR reads and lists each CDR3 protein once. The listing contains roughly 2,700 distinct CDR3 sequences. Sequencing was carried out using peripheral blood. These receptors were obtained from a human donor with an autoimmune cytopenia or autoimmune hepatitis (not recorded which). Both conserved end residues are part of each CDR3. Rows give clone size only sometimes, using once, few, many, or a class for an expanded clone.

j_gene	abundance	v_gene	len	CDR3aa
TRBJ1-1	.	TRBV12-3/TRBV12-4	13	CASSLTWNTEAFF
TRBJ2-1	medium-sized	TRBV24-1	14	CATSDSLAGEMQFF
TRBJ2-2	medium-sized	TRBV6-5	18	CASSYGQIGRANTGELFF
TRBJ2-3	medium-sized	TRBV24-1	14	CATRSGGSTDTQYF
TRBJ2-7	.	TRBV10-3	13	CAISDDRGYEQYF
TRBJ2-7	medium-sized	TRBV12-3/TRBV12-4	12	CASGGTSTYQYF
TRBJ1-3	.	TRBV28	12	CASSPPRGPIYF
TRBJ2-1	.	TRBV11-2	19	CASSLLGLAGGPSYNEQFF
TRBJ2-1	medium-sized	TRBV10-3	13	CAIRPGDWNEQFF
TRBJ2-7	medium-sized	TRBV27	14	CASSLTGAVGEQYF
TRBJ1-5	medium-sized	TRBV30	14	CAWRTRGGNQPQHF
TRBJ2-1	medium-sized	TRBV5-6	11	CASSLAPEQFF
TRBJ2-7	medium-sized	TRBV18	15	CASSSGTGVSYEQYF
TRBJ1-3	.	TRBV7-3	15	CASSLGEGVGNTIYF
TRBJ2-3	.	TRBV10-3	14	CAIRPGASTDTQYF
TRBJ2-7	large	TRBV12-3/TRBV12-4	15	CASRDDRGRFDEQYF
TRBJ2-3	.	TRBV7-7	16	CASSQFGTGSTDTQYF
TRBJ2-5	medium-sized	TRBV25-1	13	CASSPTGRETQYF
TRBJ2-1	medium-sized	TRBV7-3	13	CASSFQGRAEQFF
TRBJ1-5	medium-sized	TRBV6-2/TRBV6-3	14	CASSYPGGRQPQHF
TRBJ1-5	medium-sized	TRBV6-6	14	CASSPGGNHQPQHF
TRBJ2-3	.	TRBV4-3	15	CASSWDSPSTDTQYF
TRBJ1-1	.	TRBV19	15	CASSIWPGASTEAFF
TRBJ2-2	medium-sized	TRBV7-6	16	CASQGLAGLNTGELFF